The 28 T cell receptor beta chains given below trace back to one sample, sequenced in a study of a mutant IDH1 vaccine in newly diagnosed glioma. TCRdb's copy holds only in-frame clones and misses some; the assay was immunoSEQ multiplex PCR. The sample has 24,000 or so clones, roughly 84% seen once. These receptors' targets are unknown. Noted time point: week 47, end of study. With topical imiquimod, each dose of the vaccine consisted of 300 ug of mutant IDH1 20-mer peptide. The material sequenced was PBMCs, taken from a glioma patient whose treatment included an IDH1 peptide vaccine. The source of these receptors is a man between 40 and 49 years old with glioma.

This sequence joins TRBV4-2 and TRBJ2-3; no reliable D call. CDR1 and CDR2 from the germline V gene are LGHNA and YNFKEQ. CDR3 length equals 13 residues. V lost 0 bases, J lost 4 bases, and 5 bases lay in between. The DNA of the CDR3 is TGTGCCAGCAGCCAAGATACGGCAGATACGCAGTATTTT. This codes for CASSQDTADTQYF.

V and J are TRBV14 and TRBJ2-6; D uncertain. This CDR3 has 16 amino acids. The V end lost 6 bases, the J end lost 1 base, and 13 bases lay between the germline ends. Germline values: CDR1 SGHDN, CDR2 FVKESK. The CDR3 sequence is CASSFRRRSGANVLTF. Here the CDR3 DNA reads TGTGCCAGCAGTTTTAGACGTCGATCTGGGGCCAACGTCCTGACTTTC.

The chain recombines TRBV15 with TRBJ2-1; TRBD2 matches 10 bases. With V trimmed by 9 bases and J by 7 bases, 3 bases remained unmatched. The CDR3 runs 12 residues. Germline V gene lookup returns CDR1 LNHNV and CDR2 YYDKDF (reference sequence). CDR3 loop: CATYSGRNEQFF. CDR3 nucleotide sequence: TGTGCCACTTATAGCGGGAGGAATGAGCAGTTCTTC.

The chain uses TRBV6-5 and TRBJ2-1, with 12 bases aligning to TRBD2. Germline values: CDR1 MNHEY, CDR2 SVGAGI. The CDR3 consists of 15 residues. The J segment lost 10 bases and the V segment lost 8 bases, leaving 12 bases of the junction unmatched. The CDR3: CASRGLAGGVREQFF. The CDR3 DNA reads TGTGCCAGCCGGGGGCTAGCGGGAGGGGTCCGGGAGCAGTTCTTC.

The chain couples TRBV5-4 to TRBJ2-1; 7 nucleotides match TRBD2. With V trimmed by 6 bases and J by 3 bases, 12 bases remained unmatched. The CDR3 is 16 amino acids. Per germline, CDR1 SGHNT and CDR2 YYREEE (reference sequence). CDR3 nucleotides: TGTGCCAGCACTCGGGCGGCGGGAGACCTCTACAATGAGCAGTTCTTC. Amino acid sequence: CASTRAAGDLYNEQFF.

The rearrangement uses TRBV5-4 and TRBJ2-4, with TRBD2 matching 7 bases. Germline CDR1 is SGHNT and CDR2 is YYREEE (reference sequence). V trimming: 3 bases; J trimming: 1 base; junction bases outside the gene matches: 10. The CDR3 contains 17 residues. The CDR3, as DNA: TGTGCCAGCAGCTCCCAGACTAGCCCCGGGGCCAAAAACATTCAGTACTTC. Translated: CASSSQTSPGAKNIQYF.

The chain carries TRBV6-6 and TRBJ1-5; D gene ambiguous. This CDR3 region has 15 residues. Germline lookup yields CDR1 MNHNY and CDR2 SVGAGI (reference sequence). V lost 10 bases to trimming and J lost 0 bases, with 16 bases between them. CDR3 sequence (DNA): TGTGCCACCATCCCCGGCAGCTATAGCAATCAGCCCCAGCATTTT. Amino acids: CATIPGSYSNQPQHF.

The rearrangement joins TRBV6-6 to TRBJ2-7; D might be TRBD2 (6 bases). The germline V gene has CDR1 MNHNY and CDR2 SVGAGI (reference sequence). The CDR3 is 13 residues long. V was shortened by 7 bases and J by 4 bases, with 14 bases between the two germline ends. CDR3 in amino acids: CASTLIRGYEQYF. The CDR3 DNA is TGTGCCAGCACCCTTATACGGGGGTACGAGCAGTACTTC.

The J gene is TRBJ2-3, the V gene TRBV14; D not resolved. CDR1 is SGHDN, CDR2 FVKESK, per germline. The CDR3 length is 15 residues. With 4 bases removed from V and 4 bases from J, the gap between germline ends came to 15 bases. The CDR3 DNA reads TGTGCCAGCAGCCTCTTTCTCGGGCTGGCAGATACGCAGTATTTT. It translates to CASSLFLGLADTQYF.

V is TRBV2 and J is TRBJ1-5, with 8 nucleotides matching TRBD1. With 4 bases clipped from V and 11 bases from J, the junction kept 10 bases outside the gene matches. Germline V lookup: CDR1 SNHLY, CDR2 FYNNEI. The CDR3 runs to 14 residues. CDR3 loop: CASSGGTGSSAQHF. DNA of the CDR3: TGTGCCAGCAGTGGAGGGACAGGTTCGTCGGCCCAGCATTTT.

This chain joins TRBV27 and TRBJ1-1, with 8 bases aligning to TRBD1. The CDR3 is 14 amino acids. After removal of 7 bases from V and 4 bases from J, the junction contained 8 bases not matched to a gene. Germline loops: CDR1 MNHEY, CDR2 SMNVEV (reference sequence). The CDR3 DNA sequence: TGTGCCAGCACGGAGACAGGGGTGGGCACTGAAGCTTTCTTT. Translation gives CASTETGVGTEAFF.

The chain joins TRBV6-5 to TRBJ2-5; TRBD2 agrees at 8 bases. This CDR3 is 15 amino acids long. Germline values: CDR1 MNHEY, CDR2 SVGAGI. The trim removed 6 bases at V and 6 bases at J, leaving 12 bases unmatched. The CDR3 sequence: CASSPARGGSQTQYF. CDR3 nucleotide sequence: TGTGCCAGCAGCCCCGCCCGGGGGGGCAGTCAGACCCAGTACTTC.

The V and J genes are TRBV5-1 and TRBJ2-3, with 13 bases matching TRBD2. Germline V gene data show CDR1 as SGHRS and CDR2 as YFSETQ. The CDR3 has 17 amino acids. After removal of 4 bases from V and 5 bases from J, the junction contained 10 bases not matched to a gene. CDR3 in DNA: TGCGCCAGCAGCCCGGTAACTAGCGGGAGGGCCGGAGATACGCAGTATTTT. Protein product: CASSPVTSGRAGDTQYF.

This rearrangement joins TRBV7-2 to TRBJ1-2; D gene ambiguous. CDR1 and CDR2 from the germline V gene are SGHTA and FQGNSA. CDR3 size: 14 residues. Between the trimmed V and J ends, which lost 5 bases and 5 bases, there was a span of 15 bases. The CDR3 loop is CASSPQNSGYGYTF. CDR3 nucleotide sequence: TGTGCCAGCAGCCCCCAAAATTCTGGATATGGCTACACCTTC.

CDR3 nucleotide sequence: TGTGCCAGCTCACCACCCCTTCAAGCGGGAGCAAGGCACCACGAGCAGTACTTC. Translated: CASSPPLQAGARHHEQYF. This chain uses TRBV18 with TRBJ2-7; 8 bases align to TRBD2. The junction had 15 bases not matched to a gene; V was cut back by 0 bases and J by 5 bases. Germline-derived CDR1 and CDR2 are KGHSH and LQKENI. This CDR3 contains 18 residues.

This chain links TRBV9 with TRBJ2-3; 9 bases are shared with TRBD2. The CDR3 is 16 residues long. Germline CDR1 SGDLS, CDR2 YYNGEE. V was pared by 3 bases and J by 4 bases, with 9 bases of the junction left unmatched. DNA for the CDR3: TGTGCCAGCAGCGAAATTCTGGCGGGAGGGCCAGATACGCAGTATTTT. This codes for CASSEILAGGPDTQYF.

The chain recombines TRBV6-1 with TRBJ2-1; D is perhaps TRBD2 (5 bases). The CDR3 consists of 14 residues. The ends were cut back, 7 bases at V and 2 bases at J, with 12 bases in the middle. The germline V gene has CDR1 MNHNS and CDR2 SASEGT. As DNA, the CDR3 is TGTGCCAGCAAGAGCGGAAACACCTACAATGAGCAGTTCTTC. Translation: CASKSGNTYNEQFF.

The J gene is TRBJ2-5, the V gene TRBV6-5; TRBD1 aligns across 8 bases. The J call may be in error: the DNA end matches TRBJ2-7 better. The CDR3 totals 14 residues. Germline lookup yields CDR1 MNHEY and CDR2 SVGAGI. The CDR3 DNA reads as TGTGCCAGCAGTGCCATCGGACAGGGCTACGAGCAGTACTTC. Translated: CASSAIGQGYEQYF.

V and J are TRBV28 and TRBJ1-5; weak D call: TRBD1 (6 bases). The germline V gene encodes CDR1 MDHEN and CDR2 SYDVKM. CDR3 size: 14 residues. Trimming stripped 7 bases from V and 2 bases from J, with 12 bases between. CDR3 sequence reads: CASNTGLGNQPQHF. The CDR3 bases are TGTGCCAGCAATACAGGGCTGGGCAATCAGCCCCAGCATTTT.

As to this clone: This specimen includes other DNA sequences encoding the same CDR3. The V gene is TRBV5-6, the J gene TRBJ2-5; D is uncertain. Germline V gives CDR1 SGHDT, CDR2 YYEEEE. The CDR3 is 12 amino acids. V was shortened by 1 base and J by 2 bases, with 3 bases between the two germline ends. The CDR3 DNA reads as TGTGCCAGCAGCTTGTTGCAAGAGACCCAGTACTTC. Its translation: CASSLLQETQYF.

In this sample, this clone turned up a few times. The chain employs TRBV7-2 and TRBJ2-5, with D possibly matching TRBD1 (7 bases). The CDR3 has 16 residues. Germline V lookup: CDR1 SGHTA, CDR2 FQGNSA. Trimming removed 5 bases from V and 4 bases from J, with 20 bases in between. The CDR3 loop reads CASSLNDREDRETQYF. In DNA form, the CDR3 reads TGTGCCAGCAGCCTGAACGACAGGGAGGATAGAGAGACCCAGTACTTC.

The chain uses TRBV19 and TRBJ2-4; D ambiguous. Germline lookup yields CDR1 LNHDA and CDR2 SQIVND (reference sequence). Trimming took 5 bases from V and 6 from J, leaving 17 bases between them. The CDR3 has 15 residues. The CDR3 reads CASSQTTGLRNIQYF. In DNA, the CDR3 is TGTGCCAGTAGTCAAACCACCGGGCTTAGAAACATTCAGTACTTC.

The V gene is TRBV4-1, the J gene TRBJ2-5; 9 positions match TRBD2. With V trimmed by 3 bases and J by 2 bases, 1 base remained unmatched. The CDR3 extends over 14 amino acids. Germline-derived CDR1 and CDR2 are MGHRA and YSYEKL. CDR3 residues: CASSQRGGQETQYF. The CDR3 DNA is TGCGCCAGCAGCCAGCGGGGGGGGCAAGAGACCCAGTACTTC.

The V call is TRBV19, the J call TRBJ2-2; 9 bases agree with TRBD1. The V gene's germline CDR1 is LNHDA and CDR2 SQIVND (reference sequence). This CDR3 has 14 amino acids. V shed 8 bases, J shed 6 bases, and the junction held 7 bases outside the gene matches. CDR3 nucleotides: TGTGCCAGTTTGGGGACAGGGTCGCCCGGGGAGCTGTTTTTT. Residues: CASLGTGSPGELFF.

This clone showed up just a few times. This chain links TRBV6-1 with TRBJ1-3; D possibly corresponds to TRBD1 (6 bases). The CDR3 has 15 amino acids. Trimming removed 6 bases at V and 1 base at J, with 13 bases between. The V gene's germline CDR1 is MNHNS and CDR2 SASEGT. CDR3 protein: CASRWDISSGNTIYF. CDR3 in DNA: TGTGCCAGCAGGTGGGACATCAGTTCTGGAAACACCATATATTTT.

The J gene is TRBJ2-6, the V gene TRBV11-2, with TRBD1 identical over 7 bases. V shed 6 bases and J 0 bases; nucleotides not matched to a gene: 11. The germline V gene encodes CDR1 SGHAT and CDR2 FQNNGV. The CDR3 runs to 18 residues. Written as DNA, the CDR3 is TGTGCCAGCAGGGGAATAAGGACAGGCAGCTCTGGGGCCAACGTCCTGACTTTC. Translating it yields CASRGIRTGSSGANVLTF.

V gene TRBV2 combines with J gene TRBJ1-2, with no clear D. V lost 3 bases to trimming and J lost 8 bases, with 16 bases between them. The CDR3 contains 14 residues. The germline CDR1 and CDR2 sequences are SNHLY and FYNNEI. Here the CDR3 DNA reads TGTGCCAGCAGTGATAACTGGCAGGCGGGGGGCTACACCTTC. Its protein product is CASSDNWQAGGYTF.

This chain joins TRBV5-1 and TRBJ2-2; D might be TRBD1 (5 bases). With 3 bases removed from V and 2 bases from J, the gap between germline ends came to 11 bases. The CDR3 runs 15 residues. Per germline, CDR1 SGHRS and CDR2 YFSETQ. The CDR3 is CASSSTVPNTGELFF. Written as DNA, the CDR3 is TGCGCCAGCAGCTCGACAGTTCCTAACACCGGGGAGCTGTTTTTT. The full variable domain, rest sourced from reference TRBV5-1 and TRBJ2-2, is KAGVTQTPRYLIKTRGQQVTLSCSPISGHRSVSWYQQTPGQGLQFLFEYFSETQRNKGNFPGRFSGRQFSNSRSEMNVSTLELGDSALYLCASSSTVPNTGELFFGEGSRLTVL.